This is a list of T cell receptor beta chains from one sample in a study of blood T cell repertoires in COVID-19. Here immunoSEQ multiplex PCR was the method, and the copy in TCRdb shows in-frame clones only, minus some. The table has around 200,000 clones, around 88% seen once; the top ten hold roughly 2.8%. Material: peripheral blood. These receptors all stem from a man aged 45-60 years with active or convalescent COVID-19. Both conserved end residues are part of each CDR3. A D gene is named only where the DNA matches it firmly. Some rows have no size entry. The others give once, few or many, or a class for an expanded clone.

J: TRBJ2-1
size: .
D: TRBD2
V: TRBV12-3/TRBV12-4
DNA: TGTGCCAGCAGATTGGGACTAGCCATCCCAGTCTTC
CDR3: CASRLGLAIPVF

J: TRBJ1-1
size: .
D: .
V: TRBV9
DNA: TGTGCCAGCAGCGTGACAGGTCGTTCCACTGAAGCTTTCTTT
CDR3: CASSVTGRSTEAFF

J: TRBJ1-2
size: .
D: .
V: TRBV7-9
DNA: TGTGCCAGCAGCTTAGTGAGCTATGGCTACACCTTC
CDR3: CASSLVSYGYTF

J: TRBJ1-1
size: .
D: .
V: TRBV18
DNA: TGTGCCAGCTCACCACTTTTAGGGGGCACTGAAGCTTTCTTT
CDR3: CASSPLLGGTEAFF

J: TRBJ2-1
size: .
D: TRBD2
V: TRBV30
DNA: TGTGCCGAGGAGCGGGAGGGGCACAATGAGCAGTTCTTC
CDR3: CAEEREGHNEQFF

J: TRBJ2-3
size: .
D: TRBD2
V: TRBV6-4
DNA: TGTGCCAGCAGTGACTCTTGGGGGGGGACAGATACGCAGTATTTT
CDR3: CASSDSWGGTDTQYF

J: TRBJ2-5
size: .
D: TRBD2
V: TRBV7-2
DNA: TGTGCCAGCAGCTTAGCAGGGCGGGGGGGCGGGGAGACCCAGTACTTC
CDR3: CASSLAGRGGGETQYF

J: TRBJ2-1
size: .
D: TRBD1
V: TRBV7-9
DNA: TGTGCCAGCAGCTTAGACGGGACAGGGGACAATGAGCAGTTCTTC
CDR3: CASSLDGTGDNEQFF

J: TRBJ2-1
size: .
D: .
V: TRBV24-1
DNA: TGTGCCACCAGTGGGGGGCTACTCTACAATGAGCAGTTCTTC
CDR3: CATSGGLLYNEQFF

J: TRBJ2-5
size: .
D: .
V: TRBV5-1
DNA: TGCGCCAGCAACTCCGGAGGCAGTCAAGAGACCCAGTACTTC
CDR3: CASNSGGSQETQYF

J: TRBJ1-1
size: .
D: .
V: TRBV6-5
DNA: TGTGCCAGCAGTCCCGGGGGTGCTGAAGCTTTCTTT
CDR3: CASSPGGAEAFF

J: TRBJ2-3
size: .
D: TRBD2
V: TRBV30
DNA: TGTGCCTGGACTAGCGGGTTAACTAGCACAGATACGCAGTATTTT
CDR3: CAWTSGLTSTDTQYF

J: TRBJ1-1
size: .
D: .
V: TRBV10-3
DNA: TGTGCCACGAACAGAGGGATGAACACTGAAGCTTTCTTT
CDR3: CATNRGMNTEAFF

J: TRBJ1-1
size: .
D: TRBD1
V: TRBV29-1
DNA: TGCAGCGCCGGGACAGGGGTTGCGAACACTGAAGCTTTCTTT
CDR3: CSAGTGVANTEAFF

J: TRBJ1-2
size: .
D: .
V: TRBV6-5
DNA: TGTGCCAGCAGTATACCGGGACTGGGTGACGATGGCTACACCTTC
CDR3: CASSIPGLGDDGYTF

J: TRBJ2-7
size: .
D: .
V: TRBV30
DNA: TGTGCCTGGAGTGTAACCAGGTTCTACGAGCAGTACTTC
CDR3: CAWSVTRFYEQYF

J: TRBJ2-1
size: .
D: TRBD1
V: TRBV25-1
DNA: TGTGCCAGCAGTTTCACAGGGGGTCTTTCGGGTGAGCAGTTCTTC
CDR3: CASSFTGGLSGEQFF

J: TRBJ1-1
size: .
D: TRBD1
V: TRBV10-1
DNA: TGCGCCAGCAGGGACAGGGGGTCCACTGAAGCTTTCTTT
CDR3: CASRDRGSTEAFF

J: TRBJ1-1
size: once
D: .
V: TRBV19
DNA: TGTGCCAGTAAGGTCAGGGAGAACACTGAAGCTTTCTTT
CDR3: CASKVRENTEAFF